The 6 T cell receptor beta chains listed next were all sequenced from one sample in a study of blood T cell repertoires in COVID-19. Assay: immunoSEQ multiplex PCR; the TCRdb copy retains only in-frame clones and omits some. The sample includes roughly 400,000 clones, 88% of them seen just once. Sequencing input: PBMCs or T cells enriched from blood (not recorded which). Receptors originate from a woman aged 40 to 55 with acute COVID-19.

The chain uses TRBV5-5 and TRBJ1-3; D is unresolved. V lost 6 bases and J lost 4, with 17 bases in between. The CDR3 spans 15 residues. Germline V gene lookup returns CDR1 SGHKS and CDR2 YYEKEE (reference sequence). CDR3 nucleotides: TGTGCCAGCAAGCTTGGTCTGGGCTTAGGAAACACCATATATTTT. It is translated as CASKLGLGLGNTIYF. The whole variable domain, remainder taken from reference TRBV5-5 and TRBJ1-3, is DAGVTQSPTHLIKTRGQQVTLRCSPISGHKSVSWYQQVLGQGPQFIFQYYEKEERGRGNFPDRFSARQFPNYSSELNVNALLLGDSALYLCASKLGLGLGNTIYFGEGSWLTVV.

The rearrangement links TRBV5-5 to TRBJ2-7; D is unclear. The germline gives CDR1 SGHKS, CDR2 YYEKEE (reference sequence). The germline V and J ends were trimmed by 2 bases and 2 bases, with 5 bases remaining between them. CDR3 length equals 12 residues. CDR3 coding DNA: TGTGCCAGCAGCTTAAATACCTACGAGCAGTACTTC. It translates to CASSLNTYEQYF.

V usage is TRBV11-3 and J usage is TRBJ1-1, with no clear D. The germline CDR1 and CDR2 sequences are SGHNT and YENEEA. V lost 3 bases and J 3 bases, leaving 8 bases between the germline ends. The CDR3 runs 13 residues. DNA for the CDR3: TGTGCCAGCAGCTTTAACGGGTACACTGAAGCTTTCTTT. Translating gives CASSFNGYTEAFF.

The rearrangement uses TRBV5-1 and TRBJ1-1; D is unclear. Trimming shortened V by 0 bases and J by 0 bases, and 6 bases separated the two germline ends. CDR1 and CDR2 from the germline V gene are SGHRS and YFSETQ. There are 14 residues in the CDR3. The CDR3 DNA reads TGCGCCAGCAGCTTGGTCCTGTTGAACACTGAAGCTTTCTTT. Amino acids: CASSLVLLNTEAFF.

The chain uses TRBV5-1 and TRBJ2-5, with TRBD1 matching 7 bases. With 3 bases clipped from V and 0 bases from J, the junction kept 5 bases outside the gene matches. This CDR3 is built from 15 residues. CDR1 and CDR2 from the germline V gene are SGHRS and YFSETQ. The CDR3 loop reads CASSSPGQYQETQYF. CDR3 in DNA: TGCGCCAGCAGCTCACCGGGACAGTACCAAGAGACCCAGTACTTC.

On this clone itself: Other DNA variants within this sample encode the same CDR3. V gene TRBV5-1 combines with J gene TRBJ1-4, with 9 positions matching TRBD1. The CDR3 covers 14 residues. V was clipped by 5 bases and J by 8 bases; unmatched bases: 7. Germline V lookup: CDR1 SGHRS, CDR2 YFSETQ. CDR3 amino acids: CASSLGTGSEKLFF. CDR3 in DNA: TGCGCCAGCAGTCTCGGGACAGGGTCCGAAAAACTGTTTTTT.